This entry lists 32 T cell receptor beta chains sequenced from one sample in a study of early T cells in non-severe SARS-CoV-2 infection. A single record per CDR3 protein comes from TCRdb applying MiXCR to the 5' RACE reads. The data hold roughly 40,000 distinct CDR3 sequences, with 12% observed a single time. Material for sequencing was whole blood. Receptors originate from an adult who was a healthcare worker with PCR-confirmed SARS-CoV-2 infection or an uninfected control (not recorded which).

This clonotype ranks as medium-sized. The V call is TRBV27, the J call TRBJ2-2, with 8 positions matching TRBD2. The V and J ends lost 2 bases and 10 bases, in that order; junction bases with no gene match: 3. CDR3 length: 13 residues. Germline CDR1 reads MNHEY; CDR2 reads SMNVEV (reference sequence). In nucleotides, the CDR3 is TGTGCCAGCAGTTTAACGCGGGAGGCGGAGCTGTTTTTT. Its translation: CASSLTREAELFF.

The J gene is TRBJ2-1, the V gene TRBV5-1; D gene unclear. Germline V gives CDR1 SGHRS, CDR2 YFSETQ. This CDR3 contains 15 residues. With 2 bases removed from V and 7 bases from J, the gap between germline ends came to 16 bases. The CDR3 protein is CASSFGRPVLNEQFF. CDR3 nucleotide sequence: TGCGCCAGCAGCTTTGGACGGCCGGTTTTGAATGAGCAGTTCTTC.

This clonotype was seen more than once but under ten times. The V call is TRBV6-5, the J call TRBJ1-2, with a possible D match to TRBD1 (5 bases). This CDR3 has 15 residues. The germline gives CDR1 MNHEY, CDR2 SVGAGI. Trimming removed 6 bases at V and 1 base at J, with 15 bases between. The CDR3 loop is CASRPVQGSNYGYTF. CDR3 bases: TGTGCCAGCAGACCGGTCCAGGGAAGTAACTATGGCTACACCTTC.

This clonotype was observed at least ten times. The chain recombines TRBV29-1 with TRBJ2-1; D gene unclear. CDR1 and CDR2 (germline): SQVTM, ANQGSEA. The CDR3 contains 12 residues. Trimming pared 6 bases from V and 7 bases from J, leaving 13 bases between. The CDR3 nucleotides read TGCAGCGTGAAACCAACAAAGAATGAGCAGTTCTTC. Translation gives CSVKPTKNEQFF.

CDR3 sequence reads: CASSQGLLGGETQYF. The CDR3 DNA is TGCGCCAGCAGCCAGGGACTTCTGGGGGGGGAGACCCAGTACTTC. The rearrangement links TRBV4-3 to TRBJ2-5; 7 bases are shared with TRBD2. The V gene end was trimmed by 3 bases and the J gene end by 5 bases; junction bases not matched to a gene: 9. This CDR3 has 15 residues. Germline V gene lookup returns CDR1 LGHNA and CDR2 YSLEER.

This clonotype was recorded a few times. The chain is built from TRBV6-5 and TRBJ2-6, with a possible D match to TRBD2 (6 bases). This CDR3 region has 19 residues. CDR1 MNHEY and CDR2 SVGAGI come from the germline V gene. V lost 7 bases and J 0 bases, leaving 22 bases between the germline ends. The CDR3 region has the DNA TGTGCCAGCACCCCGGAGGGGCCCTATCAAGCCTCTGGGGCCAACGTCCTGACTTTC. As protein: CASTPEGPYQASGANVLTF.

This clonotype was recorded many times. The chain carries TRBV9 and TRBJ1-2; D uncertain. The CDR3 consists of 13 residues. V gave up 6 bases and J gave up 7 bases, with 16 bases separating them. Germline V CDR1 and CDR2: SGDLS, YYNGEE. This chain's CDR3 is CASTAPQVFGYTF. Written as DNA, the CDR3 is TGTGCCAGCACCGCTCCGCAGGTCTTTGGCTACACCTTC. Together with reference TRBV9 and TRBJ1-2, the CDR3 gives the full variable domain: DSGVTQTPKHLITATGQRVTLRCSPRSGDLSVYWYQQSLDQGLQFLIQYYNGEERAKGNILERFSAQQFPDLHSELNLSSLELGDSALYFCASTAPQVFGYTFGSGTRLTVV.

This clonotype has at least ten counts. CDR3 region: CSVTSTEAFF. The CDR3 nucleotides are TGCAGCGTTACCAGCACTGAAGCTTTCTTT. J is TRBJ1-1 and V is TRBV29-1, with unresolved D. CDR1 SQVTM and CDR2 ANQGSEA come from the germline V gene. The CDR3 has 10 amino acids. Trimming removed 5 bases at V and 4 bases at J, with 5 bases between. Combining the CDR3 with reference TRBV29-1 and TRBJ1-1 gives the whole variable domain SAVISQKPSRDICQRGTSLTIQCQVDSQVTMMFWYRQQPGQSLTLIATANQGSEATYESGFVIDKFPISRPNLTFSTLTVSNMSPEDSSIYLCSVTSTEAFFGQGTRLTVV.

This clonotype was detected ten times or more. J is TRBJ2-3 and V is TRBV7-2; no definite D call. The V end was cut by 5 bases, the J end by 6 bases, with 6 bases between. CDR3 length: 11 amino acids. Germline V gene lookup returns CDR1 SGHTA and CDR2 FQGNSA. This chain's CDR3 is CASSRLDTQYF. DNA of the CDR3: TGTGCCAGCAGCCGGCTGGATACGCAGTATTTT. The variable domain in full, with the rest retrieved from reference TRBV7-2 and TRBJ2-3, is GAGVSQSPSNKVTEKGKDVELRCDPISGHTALYWYRQSLGQGLEFLIYFQGNSAPDKSGLPSDRFSAERTGGSVSTLTIQRTQQEDSAVYLCASSRLDTQYFGPGTRLTVL.

CDR3 DNA: TGTGCCACCAGTGATTTGGGACTAGCGGCCCAAGAGACCCAGTACTTC. Residues: CATSDLGLAAQETQYF. The V call is TRBV24-1, the J call TRBJ2-5, with 10 bases lining up with TRBD2. Germline V gene sequence: CDR1 KGHDR, CDR2 SFDVKD. CDR3 length: 16 amino acids. The J segment lost 1 base and the V segment lost 0 bases, leaving 1 base of the junction unmatched.

The table lists this clonotype with many counts. The gene calls are TRBV5-6 and TRBJ2-1; no reliable D call. V was shortened by 4 bases and J by 2 bases, with 13 bases between the two germline ends. The CDR3 sequence is 15 residues long. Germline V gene lookup returns CDR1 SGHDT and CDR2 YYEEEE. CDR3 amino acids: CASSPPPGPYNEQFF. The CDR3 DNA reads as TGTGCCAGCAGCCCACCCCCAGGCCCCTACAATGAGCAGTTCTTC. The full variable domain, completed using reference TRBV5-6 and TRBJ2-1, is DAGVTQSPTHLIKTRGQQVTLRCSPKSGHDTVSWYQQALGQGPQFIFQYYEEEERQRGNFPDRFSGHQFPNYSSELNVNALLLGDSALYLCASSPPPGPYNEQFFGPGTRLTVL.

This clonotype showed up just a few times. The rearrangement links TRBV4-3 to TRBJ2-2, with 12 positions matching TRBD2. Unmatched junction bases numbered 15, after V lost 4 bases and J lost 6 bases. Germline V CDR1 and CDR2: LGHNA, YSLEER. The CDR3 spans 19 residues. The CDR3: CASSRALPVSSGGAGELFF. CDR3 DNA: TGCGCCAGCAGCCGAGCCCTACCGGTGTCTAGCGGGGGGGCCGGGGAGCTGTTTTTT.

This clonotype came up many times. The chain is built from TRBV20-1 and TRBJ2-2; D possibly corresponds to TRBD1 (6 bases). This CDR3 has 12 amino acids. V was cut by 6 bases and J by 4 bases, with 9 bases left in between. CDR1 and CDR2 from the germline V gene are DFQATT and SNEGSKA (reference sequence). Here the CDR3 DNA reads TGCAGTGCGCCGACAGGCACCGGGGAGCTGTTTTTT. It is translated as CSAPTGTGELFF.

This clonotype was found a few times. The V gene is TRBV7-8, the J gene TRBJ2-7, with D possibly TRBD1 on 6 matching bases. CDR1 SGHVS and CDR2 FQNEAQ come from the germline V gene. This CDR3 comprises 12 residues. Trimming cost V 8 bases and J 5 bases, with 13 bases left between them. The CDR3 DNA reads TGTGCCAGCGGAGAGGGGGTGGACGAGCAGTACTTC. Its translation: CASGEGVDEQYF. The variable domain in full, completed from reference TRBV7-8 and TRBJ2-7, reads GAGVSQSPRYKVAKRGQDVALRCDPISGHVSLFWYQQALGQGPEFLTYFQNEAQLDKSGLPSDRFFAERPEGSVSTLKIQRTQQEDSAVYLCASGEGVDEQYFGPGTRLTVT.

At least ten counts were recorded for this clonotype. V is TRBV6-2 or TRBV6-3 and J is TRBJ1-1; no clear D. The CDR3 sequence is 13 residues long. The V gene's germline CDR1 is MNHEY and CDR2 SVGEGT. V lost 0 bases to trimming and J lost 5 bases, with 7 bases between them. The chain's CDR3 is CASSYSTGTEAFF. The CDR3 DNA reads TGTGCCAGCAGTTACTCGACGGGAACTGAAGCTTTCTTT.

This clonotype was detected a few times. V usage is TRBV20-1 and J usage is TRBJ2-7; 8 bases match TRBD2. Germline-derived CDR1 and CDR2 are DFQATT and SNEGSKA (reference sequence). This CDR3 comprises 13 residues. With 6 bases clipped from V and 2 bases from J, the junction kept 6 bases outside the gene matches. The CDR3: CSAIGSGAYEQYF. The CDR3 bases are TGCAGTGCAATCGGTAGCGGGGCCTACGAGCAGTACTTC.

This clonotype was recorded once. The chain carries TRBV12-3 or TRBV12-4 and TRBJ1-5; D is undetermined. The CDR3 length is 12 residues. The V end was cut by 6 bases, the J end by 7 bases, with 10 bases between. CDR3 nucleotides: TGTGCCAGCAGCTTTGCATACCAGCCCCAGCATTTT. Its translation is CASSFAYQPQHF.

In its sample, this clonotype was seen a few times. The rearrangement links TRBV4-2 to TRBJ1-5; TRBD1 matches 8 bases. In germline, CDR1 is LGHNA, CDR2 YNFKEQ. V lost 3 bases and J lost 1; bases outside the gene matches: 8. This CDR3 has 17 amino acids. CDR3 loop: CASSHSGGQGSNQPQHF. The CDR3 coding sequence is TGTGCCAGCAGCCATTCAGGGGGCCAGGGGAGCAATCAGCCCCAGCATTTT.

This rearrangement joins TRBV4-2 to TRBJ2-1, with D unclear. Trimming left V 0 bases short and J 7 bases short, with 16 bases between. The CDR3 is 16 amino acids. Germline V CDR1 and CDR2: LGHNA, YNFKEQ. The CDR3 bases are TGTGCCAGCAGCCAAGATGCCCAACATGAATCGAATGAGCAGTTCTTC. Translation: CASSQDAQHESNEQFF.

Note on this clonotype: One end of the junction varies from germline; a read error may be responsible. The rearrangement uses TRBV29-1 and TRBJ2-1; D is perhaps TRBD1 (6 bases). CDR1 and CDR2 (germline): SQVTM, ANQGSEA. The CDR3 is made up of 11 amino acids. The CDR3 bases are TGCAGCGTGGAAGGGGGAGATGAGCAGTTCTTC. Its protein product is CSVEGGDEQFF.

The V call is TRBV7-9, the J call TRBJ2-7; possible D gene TRBD2, 6 bases. V lost 7 bases to trimming and J lost 2 bases, with 12 bases between them. The CDR3 runs to 13 residues. From germline, CDR1 is SEHNR and CDR2 FQNEAQ (reference sequence). The CDR3 reads CASNRDSTYEQYF. In DNA, the CDR3 is TGTGCCAGCAATCGGGACTCAACCTACGAGCAGTACTTC.

This clonotype has a count of ten or more. The chain carries TRBV7-8 and TRBJ2-7, with TRBD2 matching 14 bases. The CDR3 covers 16 residues. Germline CDR1 and CDR2: SGHVS and FQNEAQ. Losses at the gene ends were 5 bases for V and 3 bases for J; bases not matched to a gene: 6. CDR3 protein: CASSQGLAGDYYEQYF. The CDR3 DNA sequence: TGTGCCAGCAGCCAGGGACTAGCGGGAGATTACTACGAGCAGTACTTC.

This chain joins TRBV6-2 or TRBV6-3 and TRBJ2-3; D uncertain. The CDR3 covers 12 residues. Trimming stripped 5 bases from V and 2 bases from J, with 5 bases between. CDR1 and CDR2 (germline): MNHEY, SVGEGT. Here the CDR3 DNA reads TGTGCCAGCAGTGCCACCACAGATACGCAGTATTTT. It specifies CASSATTDTQYF.

This clonotype has a handful of counts. The genes are TRBV2 and TRBJ1-6; a possible D gene is TRBD1 (5 bases). Germline V gene data show CDR1 as SNHLY and CDR2 as FYNNEI. This CDR3 is 15 amino acids long. V was cut by 6 bases and J by 9 bases, with 18 bases left in between. The DNA for the CDR3 is TGTGCCAGCAGCTCCCGCGGCGGGGCGCCTTCACCCCTCCACTTT. Translating it yields CASSSRGGAPSPLHF.

This chain joins TRBV20-1 and TRBJ2-5; no reliable D call. The ends were cut back, 6 bases at V and 0 bases at J, with 8 bases in the middle. In germline, CDR1 is DFQATT, CDR2 SNEGSKA (reference sequence). The CDR3 consists of 12 residues. The CDR3 nucleotides read TGCAGTGCGAGGTCATACCAAGAGACCCAGTACTTC. Its protein product is CSARSYQETQYF.

The sample holds many counts of this clonotype. The chain uses TRBV4-2 and TRBJ2-1, with TRBD2 matching over 10 bases. Germline V gives CDR1 LGHNA, CDR2 YNFKEQ. The ends lost 0 bases at V and 4 bases at J; junction bases unmatched: 9. This CDR3 region has 18 residues. The CDR3 DNA reads as TGTGCCAGCAGCCAAGATCGCGCTAGCGGGAGCTGGTACAATGAGCAGTTCTTC. The encoded protein is CASSQDRASGSWYNEQFF.

V gene TRBV19 combines with J gene TRBJ2-2; D gene uncertain. V was pared by 2 bases and J by 5 bases, with 6 bases between. Per the germline V gene, CDR1 is LNHDA and CDR2 is SQIVND (reference sequence). The CDR3 spans 13 residues. The CDR3 spells CASSISITGELFF. The CDR3 DNA reads TGTGCCAGTAGTATATCAATTACCGGGGAGCTGTTTTTT.

The sample holds many counts of this clonotype. The rearrangement uses TRBV9 and TRBJ2-7, with a possible D match to TRBD2 (6 bases). The CDR3 runs 14 residues. The V and J ends lost 3 bases and 5 bases respectively, with 15 bases between them. Looked up from germline, CDR1 is SGDLS and CDR2 is YYNGEE. CDR3 nucleotides: TGTGCCAGCAGCGCTGACCCTATAGCGGACGAGCAGTACTTC. This codes for CASSADPIADEQYF.

The rearrangement links TRBV7-8 to TRBJ2-5; tentative D call: TRBD2 (6 bases). The CDR3 is 12 amino acids. Germline V CDR1 and CDR2: SGHVS, FQNEAQ. V gave up 10 bases and J gave up 5 bases, with 14 bases separating them. This CDR3 is CATGDVRETQYF. CDR3 in DNA: TGTGCCACGGGGGATGTCCGGGAGACCCAGTACTTC.

The genes are TRBV7-3 and TRBJ2-3; 7 bases align to TRBD2. The CDR3 contains 13 residues. V dropped 4 bases and J dropped 8; count of bases not matched to a gene: 6. The germline V gene has CDR1 SGHTA and CDR2 FQGTGA. DNA of the CDR3: TGTGCCAGCAGCTCGGGGGGAGAGAGTACGCAGTATTTT. This gives the protein CASSSGGESTQYF.

The chain couples TRBV6-5 to TRBJ1-1, with D perhaps matching TRBD1 (6 bases). The CDR3 covers 15 residues. CDR1 is MNHEY and CDR2 is SVGAGI in the germline V gene. Trimming took 7 bases from V and 4 from J, leaving 19 bases between them. The CDR3 loop reads CASTRGSPGLTEAFF. The CDR3 DNA sequence: TGTGCCAGCACCAGGGGATCCCCAGGGCTCACTGAAGCTTTCTTT.

The chain carries TRBV18 and TRBJ2-3; 8 bases are shared with TRBD2. The CDR3 consists of 18 residues. With V trimmed by 3 bases and J by 10 bases, 21 bases remained unmatched. Germline V CDR1 and CDR2: KGHSH, LQKENI. The CDR3 spells CASSPGNPTSAAPGAQYF. The CDR3 DNA reads TGTGCCAGCTCACCTGGAAACCCGACTAGCGCGGCCCCAGGTGCGCAGTATTTT.